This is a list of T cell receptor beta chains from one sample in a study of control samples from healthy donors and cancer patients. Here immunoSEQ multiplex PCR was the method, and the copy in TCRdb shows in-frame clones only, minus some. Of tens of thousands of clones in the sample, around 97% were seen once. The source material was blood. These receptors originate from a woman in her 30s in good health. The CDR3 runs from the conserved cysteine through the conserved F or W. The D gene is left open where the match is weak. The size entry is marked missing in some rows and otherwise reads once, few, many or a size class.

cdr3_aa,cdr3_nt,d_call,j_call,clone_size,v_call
CAPDGAFF,TGTGCCCCGGATGGAGCTTTCTTT,.,TRBJ1-1,.,TRBV27
CSAETGGNTEAFF,TGCAGCGCGGAGACAGGGGGCAACACTGAAGCTTTCTTT,TRBD1,TRBJ1-1,.,TRBV29-1
CASSFSAGPSYEQYF,TGTGCCAGCAGCTTTAGCGCGGGGCCCTCCTACGAGCAGTACTTC,.,TRBJ2-7,.,TRBV7-3
CASSHLEGLDYKTGYTTDTQYF,TGTGCCAGCAGCCACCTAGAGGGTTTAGATTATAAGACTGGGTACACCACAGATACGCAGTATTTT,.,TRBJ2-3,.,TRBV4-2
CASSLVGLGQSFTDTQYF,TGTGCCAGCAGCTTAGTGGGACTAGGTCAGTCTTTCACAGATACGCAGTATTTT,TRBD2,TRBJ2-3,.,TRBV7-8
CASTVTVNTEAFF,TGTGCCAGCACCGTAACAGTGAACACTGAAGCTTTCTTT,.,TRBJ1-1,once,TRBV6-5
CASRGTPKAEQFF,TGCGCCAGCAGAGGGACACCGAAGGCTGAGCAGTTCTTC,.,TRBJ2-1,.,TRBV5-1
CASSQDGGRSYEQYF,TGTGCCAGCAGCCAAGACGGCGGGCGATCCTACGAGCAGTACTTC,.,TRBJ2-7,.,TRBV3-1/TRBV3-2
CASSSPTRGITDTQYF,TGTGCCAGCAGCTCACCAACCAGGGGAATCACAGATACGCAGTATTTT,.,TRBJ2-3,.,TRBV7-8
CASSRGAVEQYF,TGTGCCAGCAGCCGGGGTGCGGTCGAGCAGTACTTC,.,TRBJ2-7,.,TRBV4-2
CASRSRDIVNSPLHF,TGTGCCAGCAGGTCAAGGGACATCGTTAATTCACCCCTCCACTTT,.,TRBJ1-6,.,TRBV7-2
CASSLQGALWYGYTF,TGTGCCAGCAGCTTACAGGGGGCTTTATGGTATGGCTACACCTTC,TRBD1,TRBJ1-2,once,TRBV13
CSVAKTSGRGASTDTQYF,TGCAGCGTCGCTAAGACTAGCGGGAGAGGGGCTAGCACAGATACGCAGTATTTT,TRBD2,TRBJ2-3,.,TRBV29-1
CASSQRQGESYEQYF,TGCGCCAGCAGTCAGCGACAGGGGGAGAGCTACGAGCAGTACTTC,TRBD1,TRBJ2-7,.,TRBV4-1
CASSVTASYNEQFF,TGTGCCAGCAGCGTAACCGCTAGTTACAATGAGCAGTTCTTC,.,TRBJ2-1,.,TRBV9
CASKTSGISYEQYF,TGTGCCAGTAAAACTAGCGGGATCTCCTACGAGCAGTACTTC,TRBD2,TRBJ2-7,few,TRBV19
CASSISQGLHSYEQYF,TGTGCCAGTAGTATAAGTCAGGGACTGCACTCCTACGAGCAGTACTTC,.,TRBJ2-7,.,TRBV19
CASSTHRGLSEKLFF,TGTGCCAGCAGCACCCACAGGGGGCTGTCTGAAAAACTGTTTTTT,TRBD1,TRBJ1-4,.,TRBV7-9
CAGSYSGWGTDTQYF,TGTGCCGGCAGTTACTCCGGGTGGGGCACAGATACGCAGTATTTT,.,TRBJ2-3,.,TRBV6-6
CASSYSGTTKETQYF,TGTGCCAGCAGTTACTCGGGGACCACTAAAGAGACCCAGTACTTC,.,TRBJ2-5,once,TRBV6-5
CASSEPFLQGQETQYF,TGCGCCAGCAGTGAGCCCTTCCTACAGGGTCAAGAGACCCAGTACTTC,.,TRBJ2-5,.,TRBV10-2
CATSRDGGEQYF,TGTGCCACCAGCAGAGATGGTGGGGAGCAGTACTTC,.,TRBJ2-7,.,TRBV15
CASGHRDSYGYTF,TGTGCTAGTGGTCACCGGGACAGCTATGGCTACACCTTC,TRBD1,TRBJ1-2,.,TRBV12-5
CASSIVSGGGNIQYF,TGTGCCAGTAGTATAGTCTCAGGAGGGGGAAACATTCAGTACTTC,.,TRBJ2-4,.,TRBV19
CASRDPGLAVNTDTQYF,TGTGCCAGCAGGGACCCGGGACTAGCGGTGAACACAGATACGCAGTATTTT,TRBD2,TRBJ2-3,.,TRBV7-9
CASSLELAGLSFF,TGTGCCAGCAGCTTAGAACTAGCGGGACTATCGTTCTTC,TRBD2,TRBJ2-1,once,TRBV7-2
CASAQTQETQYF,TGTGCCAGCGCCCAAACTCAAGAGACCCAGTACTTC,.,TRBJ2-5,.,TRBV2
CASSKGATDEQFF,TGTGCCAGCAGCAAAGGGGCAACGGATGAGCAGTTCTTC,.,TRBJ2-1,.,TRBV21-1
CASSIGQGGNTEAFF,TGTGCCAGTAGTATCGGACAGGGGGGGAACACTGAAGCTTTCTTT,TRBD1,TRBJ1-1,.,TRBV19
CASSQGPAGVGEAFF,TGCGCCAGCAGCCAAGGCCCGGCAGGGGTAGGTGAAGCTTTCTTT,.,TRBJ1-1,.,TRBV4-1
CASSTSTGGPKNIQYF,TGTGCCAGCAGCACTAGTACAGGGGGACCCAAAAACATTCAGTACTTC,TRBD1,TRBJ2-4,.,TRBV5-8
CASSLGLGSGSPGTGELFF,TGTGCCAGCAGCTTAGGTCTAGGTAGCGGGAGCCCAGGCACCGGGGAGCTGTTTTTT,TRBD2,TRBJ2-2,.,TRBV11-2
CSVIAGGNEQFF,TGCAGCGTTATAGCGGGAGGCAATGAGCAGTTCTTC,TRBD2,TRBJ2-1,.,TRBV29-1
CASRTTGLNNSPLHF,TGTGCCAGCAGAACCACAGGGTTGAATAATTCACCCCTCCACTTT,.,TRBJ1-6,.,TRBV6-5
CASSLEAAAREYF,TGTGCCAGCAGCTTAGAGGCGGCGGCCCGTGAGTACTTC,.,TRBJ2-5,.,TRBV7-8
CASSATGANYGYTF,TGTGCCAGTAGTGCGACTGGCGCTAACTATGGCTACACCTTC,.,TRBJ1-2,.,TRBV19
CASSKDGYRGSGYEQYF,TGTGCCAGCAGCAAGGACGGTTACAGGGGTAGTGGCTACGAGCAGTACTTC,TRBD1,TRBJ2-7,once,TRBV5-5
CASSPGDSSGNTIYF,TGTGCCAGCAGCCCCGGGGACAGCTCTGGAAACACCATATATTTT,TRBD1,TRBJ1-3,.,TRBV11-2
CASSYWTGINYGYTF,TGTGCCAGCAGTTACTGGACCGGGATTAACTATGGCTACACCTTC,.,TRBJ1-2,.,TRBV6-5
CASRAGQGVSSGNTIYF,TGTGCCAGCAGGGCCGGGCAGGGGGTCTCCTCTGGAAACACCATATATTTT,TRBD1,TRBJ1-3,.,TRBV2